Listed below are T cell receptor beta chains from one sample, sequenced in a study of Ad26.COV2.S vaccination and SARS-CoV-2 variants. Some clones are missing from TCRdb's copy, which holds only in-frame ones; the method was immunoSEQ multiplex PCR. The sample contains approximately 400,000 clones, approximately 83% of which appear only once. Sequencing was performed on peripheral blood, taken in a trial of Ad26.COV2.S vaccine versus placebo. The receptors were sampled from a person aged 18-60 years who received the Ad26.COV2.S COVID-19 vaccine or a placebo. CDR3s include the opening cysteine and the closing phenylalanine or tryptophan. Each record gives: V gene, CDR3 protein.

V gene: TRBV9
CDR3 protein: CASSVAIREGLKDTQYF

V gene: TRBV4-3
CDR3 protein: CASSNDYGYTF

V gene: TRBV25-1
CDR3 protein: CASSVLLAGGVDEQFF

V gene: TRBV11-1
CDR3 protein: CASSPHSGPGTDTQYF

V gene: TRBV2
CDR3 protein: CASSGEGLAGYLSYEQYF

V gene: TRBV5-6
CDR3 protein: CASSLLNPLGTGGKAFF

V gene: TRBV4-1
CDR3 protein: CASSRASAGVDEQYF

V gene: TRBV24-1
CDR3 protein: CATSDAPPGQQYF

V gene: TRBV7-3
CDR3 protein: CASSLTAGTPNSPLHF

V gene: TRBV24-1
CDR3 protein: CATSGGRGQDTEAFF

V gene: TRBV3-1/TRBV3-2
CDR3 protein: CASSQRQANEKLFF

V gene: TRBV11-2
CDR3 protein: CASRGDRSGVDEQYF

V gene: TRBV19
CDR3 protein: CASSTRLRYNEQFF

V gene: TRBV11-1
CDR3 protein: CASSSQGAVNTEAFF

V gene: TRBV14
CDR3 protein: CASSLHRFGNTIYF

V gene: TRBV6-6
CDR3 protein: CASSAAGPGSYEQYF

V gene: TRBV4-1
CDR3 protein: CASSHYRAPEAFF

V gene: TRBV7-9
CDR3 protein: CASSSISDSSYEQYF

V gene: TRBV5-5
CDR3 protein: CASSLAPGSGEAFF

V gene: TRBV7-9
CDR3 protein: CASSPPGLKDTQYF

V gene: TRBV5-6
CDR3 protein: CASSSTTRDRHTEAFF

V gene: TRBV11-3
CDR3 protein: CASSLANTEAFF

V gene: TRBV18
CDR3 protein: CASSPAGELFF

V gene: TRBV25-1
CDR3 protein: CASSDSPYRGEQYF

V gene: TRBV2
CDR3 protein: CASSAGEGTEAFF

V gene: TRBV5-6
CDR3 protein: CASSSLAGGPEQFF

V gene: TRBV11-3
CDR3 protein: CASSLRDQTYEQYF

V gene: TRBV5-5
CDR3 protein: CASSLWNRSGNTIYF

V gene: TRBV11-2
CDR3 protein: CASSLSGGSHNEQFF

V gene: TRBV18
CDR3 protein: CASSPPRTASLPNF

V gene: TRBV6-4
CDR3 protein: CASSRDFNSPLHF

V gene: TRBV5-4
CDR3 protein: CASSSPDRVGDTQYF

V gene: TRBV7-8
CDR3 protein: CASSGRQNAQNQPQHF

V gene: TRBV5-1
CDR3 protein: CASKEQGSNTEAFF

V gene: TRBV2
CDR3 protein: CASSEERVSYGYTF

V gene: TRBV6-6
CDR3 protein: CATQTGTDYEQYF

V gene: TRBV19
CDR3 protein: CASSRWTGLGLGMNTEAFF

V gene: TRBV19
CDR3 protein: CASSILNYGYTF

V gene: TRBV4-3
CDR3 protein: CASSRITGTVNTEAFF

V gene: TRBV18
CDR3 protein: CASSTGTSGQLEQYF

V gene: TRBV5-1
CDR3 protein: CASSLPGMNEQFF